The 28 T cell receptor beta chains in this list originate from one sample, sequenced in a study of blood T cell repertoires in COVID-19. The assay was immunoSEQ multiplex PCR, and TCRdb's table has in-frame clones only and misses some. The repertoire holds roughly 340,000 clones, with around 91% as singletons. What was sequenced was peripheral blood. All receptors come from a woman under 30 who had recovered from COVID-19.

The V gene is TRBV18, the J gene TRBJ1-4; the match to TRBD1 covers 9 bases. Germline assignment: CDR1 KGHSH and CDR2 LQKENI. The V and J ends lost 1 base and 7 bases, in that order; junction bases with no gene match: 10. The CDR3 is 17 amino acids. CDR3 protein: CASSPRVPGTGLEKLFF. In DNA form, the CDR3 reads TGTGCCAGCTCACCACGGGTCCCCGGGACAGGGCTTGAAAAACTGTTTTTT.

The chain recombines TRBV5-4 with TRBJ1-1; 7 nucleotides align to TRBD1. CDR3 length equals 16 residues. Unmatched junction bases numbered 11, after V lost 3 bases and J lost 3 bases. Germline V lookup: CDR1 SGHNT, CDR2 YYREEE (reference sequence). The CDR3 here is CASSSVGTESYTEAFF. CDR3 nucleotide sequence: TGTGCCAGCAGCTCCGTGGGGACAGAATCCTACACTGAAGCTTTCTTT.

This clone was recorded a few times. The V gene is TRBV6-2 or TRBV6-3, the J gene TRBJ2-7, with a possible D match to TRBD2 (6 bases). The CDR3 sequence is 15 residues long. V was shortened by 6 bases and J by 3 bases, with 18 bases between the two germline ends. Germline CDR1 reads MNHEY; CDR2 reads SVGEGT. The CDR3 DNA reads as TGTGCCAGCAGCACGCCGGCGGACTACTACTACGAGCAGTACGTC. Its protein is CASSTPADYYYEQYV.

The chain has TRBV5-6 and TRBJ1-4, with D possibly matching TRBD1 (6 bases). Per the germline V gene, CDR1 is SGHDT and CDR2 is YYEEEE. The CDR3 loop spans 15 amino acids. Deletions cut 1 base from V and 3 bases from J, with 10 bases between. The CDR3 nucleotides are TGTGCCAGCAGCTTGACAGGGCCTCCTAATGAAAAACTGTTTTTT. Its protein is CASSLTGPPNEKLFF.

V gene TRBV10-3 combines with J gene TRBJ2-3, with 10 positions matching TRBD1. CDR3 size: 16 residues. V lost 4 bases and J lost 2; bases outside the gene matches: 6. The germline gives CDR1 ENHRY, CDR2 SYGVKD. The CDR3 is CAISGRGTGVTDTQYF. The CDR3 region has the DNA TGTGCCATCAGTGGTAGGGGGACAGGGGTCACAGATACGCAGTATTTT.

The chain joins TRBV24-1 to TRBJ2-1, with TRBD2 as a possible D gene (5 bases). Per germline, CDR1 KGHDR and CDR2 SFDVKD. CDR3 length: 21 amino acids. V was clipped by 0 bases and J by 0 bases, with 23 bases between them. CDR3 nucleotide sequence: TGTGCCACCAGTGATTTGTTCAGGAGGCCCACTTTGGGTTGCTCCTACAATGAGCAGTTCTTC. This gives the protein CATSDLFRRPTLGCSYNEQFF.

The J gene is TRBJ2-5, the V gene TRBV11-3; tentative D call: TRBD2 (6 bases). Trimming shortened V by 7 bases and J by 3 bases, and 12 bases separated the two germline ends. CDR3 length equals 13 residues. From germline, CDR1 is SGHNT and CDR2 YENEEA. In DNA, the CDR3 is TGTGCCAGCAAGCCTTGGAGGGAAGAGACCCAGTACTTC. It translates to CASKPWREETQYF.

V is TRBV30 and J is TRBJ1-1; D is possibly TRBD1 (6 bases). This CDR3 has 14 residues. Per germline, CDR1 GTSNPN and CDR2 SVGIG (reference sequence). The germline V and J ends were trimmed by 2 bases and 11 bases, with 21 bases remaining between them. For the CDR3, the DNA is TGTGCCTGGAGTACATCCCGACAGGCGGGAGGTGCTTTCTTT. This translates into CAWSTSRQAGGAFF.

DNA for the CDR3: TGTGCCAGCAGCTTAGAGGCCGGAGCTAACTATGGCTACACCTTC. It specifies CASSLEAGANYGYTF. This rearrangement joins TRBV7-2 to TRBJ1-2, with D unresolved. The V and J ends lost 1 base and 0 bases respectively, with 9 bases between them. Germline V lookup: CDR1 SGHTA, CDR2 FQGNSA. CDR3 length: 15 residues.

The chain is built from TRBV6-6 and TRBJ1-2; the D gene is possibly TRBD1 (6 bases). This CDR3 has 13 amino acids. Trimming removed 10 bases at V and 6 bases at J, with 18 bases between. Germline CDR1 is MNHNY and CDR2 is SVGAGI (reference sequence). CDR3 amino acids: CAIRNHRENGYTF. DNA for the CDR3: TGTGCCATCAGAAACCACAGGGAGAATGGCTACACCTTC.

In DNA form, the CDR3 reads TGCGCCAGCAGCTTGGCCGACGGCGGGAGGGTGAATGAGCAGTTCTTC. This sequence encodes CASSLADGGRVNEQFF. The rearrangement joins TRBV5-1 to TRBJ2-1, with TRBD2 matching 9 bases. Germline assignment: CDR1 SGHRS and CDR2 YFSETQ. The junction had 8 bases not matched to a gene; V was cut back by 0 bases and J by 7 bases. CDR3 length: 16 residues.

About this clone itself: Other nucleotide sequences in the sample specify the same CDR3. The chain has TRBV27 and TRBJ2-1, with TRBD2 identical over 11 bases. Germline CDR1 and CDR2: MNHEY and SMNVEV (reference sequence). The V segment lost 6 bases and the J segment 5 bases; nucleotides outside the gene matches: 6. This CDR3 has 15 residues. The CDR3 protein is CASSPGTSGHNEQFF. DNA of the CDR3: TGTGCCAGCAGCCCCGGGACTAGCGGACACAATGAGCAGTTCTTC.

This rearrangement joins TRBV7-8 to TRBJ2-5; maybe TRBD1 (5 bases). V was trimmed by 3 bases and J by 0 bases, leaving 17 bases between them. Germline CDR1 and CDR2: SGHVS and FQNEAQ. The CDR3 is 17 residues long. CDR3 coding DNA: TGTGCCAGCAGCTTTGGGGCAGTCCCCACCTACCAAGAGACCCAGTACTTC. It codes for CASSFGAVPTYQETQYF.

The rearrangement uses TRBV19 and TRBJ1-5, with a possible D match to TRBD1 (6 bases). Deletions cut 1 base from V and 1 base from J, with 14 bases between. Germline V gene data show CDR1 as LNHDA and CDR2 as SQIVND (reference sequence). The CDR3 totals 17 residues. DNA for the CDR3: TGTGCCAGTAGTATAGGAAGGGCAGGGGTAAGCAATCAGCCCCAGCATTTT. Protein: CASSIGRAGVSNQPQHF.

This chain joins TRBV25-1 and TRBJ2-5, with 9 bases aligning to TRBD1. Germline V gene lookup returns CDR1 MGHDK and CDR2 SYGVNS. The CDR3 sequence is 13 residues long. V dropped 8 bases and J dropped 5; count of bases not matched to a gene: 6. DNA of the CDR3: TGTGCCAGCTCCGACAGGGGGAATGAGACCCAGTACTTC. Protein sequence: CASSDRGNETQYF.

The V and J genes are TRBV2 and TRBJ2-5, with D perhaps matching TRBD2 (6 bases). This CDR3 is 18 amino acids long. V was cut by 6 bases and J by 3 bases, with 26 bases left in between. Per germline, CDR1 SNHLY and CDR2 FYNNEI. The CDR3 DNA is TGTGCCAGCAGGATGGGGGGTCGGGGGTGGAGTAGCGAAGAGACCCAGTACTTC. This translates into CASRMGGRGWSSEETQYF.

The V gene is TRBV9, the J gene TRBJ2-1; D ambiguous. This CDR3 spans 16 amino acids. Germline CDR1 and CDR2: SGDLS and YYNGEE. Trimming left V 1 base short and J 0 bases short, with 11 bases between. CDR3 region: CASSVSSPSSYNEQFF. CDR3 DNA sequence: TGTGCCAGCAGCGTAAGTTCTCCGAGCTCCTACAATGAGCAGTTCTTC.

This clone occurred once. CDR3 bases: TGTGCCAGCAGCCACAGGGGTAACTATGGCTACACCTTC. The encoded protein is CASSHRGNYGYTF. This chain joins TRBV11-3 and TRBJ1-2, with 7 positions matching TRBD1. CDR3 length: 13 amino acids. Trimming at V came to 5 bases and at J to 1 base, leaving 1 base not matched to a gene. Germline V gene sequence: CDR1 SGHNT, CDR2 YENEEA.

The gene calls are TRBV6-4 and TRBJ2-7; TRBD2 matches 8 bases. Trimming cost V 1 base and J 6 bases; bases outside gene matches: 8. Looked up from germline, CDR1 is MRHNA and CDR2 is SNTAGT. CDR3 length equals 15 residues. Here the CDR3 DNA reads TGTGCCAGCAGTGACTTTCAGCGGGAGAATCCCGAGCAGTACGTC. It codes for CASSDFQRENPEQYV.

The chain is built from TRBV20-1 and TRBJ1-1; D is perhaps TRBD1 (5 bases). V was clipped by 4 bases and J by 7 bases, with 10 bases between them. In germline, CDR1 is DFQATT, CDR2 SNEGSKA (reference sequence). The CDR3 runs 11 residues. The CDR3 nucleotides read TGCAGTGCTACAGGGTTGGGTGAAGCTTTCTTT. It is translated as CSATGLGEAFF.

This clone showed up just once. This chain joins TRBV18 and TRBJ1-1; the match to TRBD1 covers 12 bases. Trimming cost V 2 bases and J 4 bases; bases outside gene matches: 8. Germline V CDR1 and CDR2: KGHSH, LQKENI. The length of the CDR3 is 17 residues. CDR3 sequence reads: CASSPVGTGGWVTEAFF. The CDR3 bases are TGTGCCAGCTCACCAGTTGGGACAGGGGGCTGGGTCACTGAAGCTTTCTTT.

CDR3 loop: CASSPGNEQFF. The CDR3, as DNA: TGTGCCAGCAGCCCAGGGAATGAGCAGTTCTTC. The chain joins TRBV3-1 (or the pseudogene TRBV3-2) to TRBJ2-1; weak D call: TRBD1 (5 bases). From germline, CDR1 is LGHDT and CDR2 YNNKEL (reference sequence). The CDR3 is 11 residues long. V was shortened by 4 bases and J by 7 bases, with 5 bases between the two germline ends.

The CDR3 loop is CASSVAFLPVGNQPQHF. The CDR3 DNA sequence: TGTGCCAGCAGCGTAGCGTTCCTCCCGGTCGGGAATCAGCCCCAGCATTTT. The chain combines TRBV9 with TRBJ1-5; unclear D gene. Per the germline V gene, CDR1 is SGDLS and CDR2 is YYNGEE. V lost 0 bases, J lost 4 bases, and 17 bases lay in between. This CDR3 is built from 17 residues.

The chain couples TRBV7-2 to TRBJ2-3; 9 bases agree with TRBD2. V lost 1 base and J lost 9; bases outside the gene matches: 11. The germline V gene encodes CDR1 SGHTA and CDR2 FQGNSA. This CDR3 is built from 16 residues. As DNA, the CDR3 is TGTGCCAGCAGCTTAGATGCCCTAGCGGGATTTCAGACGCAGTATTTT. Protein sequence: CASSLDALAGFQTQYF.

The chain recombines TRBV7-2 with TRBJ2-3, with D unresolved. This CDR3 is 13 amino acids long. CDR1 and CDR2 from the germline V gene are SGHTA and FQGNSA. V was pared by 5 bases and J by 6 bases, with 12 bases between. CDR3 residues: CASSLVLQDTQYF. CDR3 DNA sequence: TGTGCCAGCAGCCTGGTGCTTCAGGATACGCAGTATTTT.

The chain combines TRBV6-4 with TRBJ2-5, with 9 bases matching TRBD1. Trimming took 3 bases from V and 5 from J; bases not matched to a gene: 10. The CDR3 has 16 amino acids. Germline V lookup: CDR1 MRHNA, CDR2 SNTAGT. The CDR3 loop reads CASSESGDRAEETQYF. The CDR3 region has the DNA TGTGCCAGCAGTGAGTCAGGGGACAGGGCTGAGGAGACCCAGTACTTC.

The chain carries TRBV10-3 and TRBJ2-3; no reliable D call. Per germline, CDR1 ENHRY and CDR2 SYGVKD. This CDR3 is 12 amino acids long. V dropped 3 bases and J dropped 4 bases, with 5 bases sitting between them. The CDR3 sequence: CAISDLSDTQYF. CDR3 DNA sequence: TGTGCCATCAGTGACCTCTCAGATACGCAGTATTTT.

CDR3 bases: TGTGCCACCAGTGATTTACAATTTCAGGGCTACACCTTC. Its translation: CATSDLQFQGYTF. The chain carries TRBV24-1 and TRBJ1-2; no clear D. Germline V CDR1 and CDR2: KGHDR, SFDVKD. Trimming pared 1 base from V and 8 bases from J, leaving 10 bases between. The CDR3 consists of 13 residues.